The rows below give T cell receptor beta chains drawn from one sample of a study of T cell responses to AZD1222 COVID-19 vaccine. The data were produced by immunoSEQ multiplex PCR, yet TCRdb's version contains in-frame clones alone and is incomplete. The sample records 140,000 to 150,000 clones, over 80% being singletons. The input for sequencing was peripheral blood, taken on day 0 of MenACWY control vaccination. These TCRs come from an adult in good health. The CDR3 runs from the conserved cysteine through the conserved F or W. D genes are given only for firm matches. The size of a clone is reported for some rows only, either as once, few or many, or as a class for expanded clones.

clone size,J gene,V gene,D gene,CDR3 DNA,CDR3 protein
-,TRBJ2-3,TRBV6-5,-,TGTGCCAGCACTCTAAGGCAACTCACAGATACGCAGTATTTT,CASTLRQLTDTQYF
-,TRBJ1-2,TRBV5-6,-,TGTGCCAGCAGCTCGCAGACAGGATCCTATGGCTACACCTTC,CASSSQTGSYGYTF
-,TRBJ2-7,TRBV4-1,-,TGCGCCAGCAGCGAGACGGGGGCCAGGGGGGTGTACGAGCAGTACTTC,CASSETGARGVYEQYF
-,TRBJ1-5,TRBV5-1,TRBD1,TGCGCCAGCAGCTTCGGGACAGGGGAAAGGCATTTT,CASSFGTGERHF
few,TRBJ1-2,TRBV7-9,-,TGTGCCAGCAGCTTACCCGGCTCTCAAGTGAACACCTTC,CASSLPGSQVNTF
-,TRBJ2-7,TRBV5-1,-,TGCGCCAGCAGCTTAGACTTCTACGAGCAGTACTTC,CASSLDFYEQYF
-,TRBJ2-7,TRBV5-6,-,TGTGCCAGCAGCCCATTCGGCTTCCGGGACACTAACTACGAGCAGTACTTC,CASSPFGFRDTNYEQYF
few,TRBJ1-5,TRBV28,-,TGTGCCAGCAGTTTATTAAACCAGCCCCAGCATTTT,CASSLLNQPQHF
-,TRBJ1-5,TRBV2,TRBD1,TGTGCCAGCAGCGTGGGACAGTCGGGAGGGTTGTTGGCTCAGCCCCAGCATTTT,CASSVGQSGGLLAQPQHF
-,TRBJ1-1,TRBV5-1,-,TGCGCCAGCAGCTTGGATTATGGGGCTGGAAACACTGAAGCTTTCTTT,CASSLDYGAGNTEAFF
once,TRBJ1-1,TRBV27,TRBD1,TGTGCCAGCAGTTTTTCCGCAGGGGGCCGACTGAACACTGAAGCTTTCTTT,CASSFSAGGRLNTEAFF
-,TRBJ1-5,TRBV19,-,TGTGCCAGTAGTATGAAGGGGTTTGGGACACAGGATGAGCCCCAGCATTTT,CASSMKGFGTQDEPQHF
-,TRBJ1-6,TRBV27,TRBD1,TGTGCCAGCAGCTTAACAGGGGGCATAAGTAATTCACCCCTCCACTTT,CASSLTGGISNSPLHF
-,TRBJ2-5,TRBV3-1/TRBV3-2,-,TGTGCCAGCAGCCTCCGGGACTCCAGGCGACAAGAGACCCAGTACTTC,CASSLRDSRRQETQYF
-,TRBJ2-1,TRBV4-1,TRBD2,TGCGCCAGCAGCCAAGGGGGACTAGCGGCCTACTGGAGTTCGGATGAGCAGTTCTTC,CASSQGGLAAYWSSDEQFF
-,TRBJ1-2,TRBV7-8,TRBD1,TGTGCCAGCAGCCCAACCCGGACAGGGGGCAGCTATGGCTACACCTTC,CASSPTRTGGSYGYTF
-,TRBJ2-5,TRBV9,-,TGTGCCAGCAGCGGCGGGACGTTCGGGACCCAGTACTTC,CASSGGTFGTQYF
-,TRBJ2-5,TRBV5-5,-,TGTGCCAGCAGCTTGGCCCTCGGAGAGACCCAGTACTTC,CASSLALGETQYF
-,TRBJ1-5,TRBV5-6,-,TGTGCCAGCAGCATATCGAGAGCCCAGCATTTT,CASSISRAQHF
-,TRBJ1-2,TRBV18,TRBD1,TGTGCCAGCTCACCAGACAGGGGAGGCTATGGCTACACCTTC,CASSPDRGGYGYTF
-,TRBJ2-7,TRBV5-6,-,TGTGCCAGCAGCTCCCGTAGGCCAAGACCCTACGAGCAGTACTTC,CASSSRRPRPYEQYF
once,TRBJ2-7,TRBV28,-,TGTGCCAGCAGTTTGCCCGAGGGGGCCTACGAGCAGTACTTC,CASSLPEGAYEQYF
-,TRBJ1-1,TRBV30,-,TGTGCCTGGGAAAGACAGCAGAACACTGAAGCTTTCTTT,CAWERQQNTEAFF
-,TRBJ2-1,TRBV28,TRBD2,TGTGCCAGCAGCCCTAGCGGGACCTACAATGAGCAGTTCTTC,CASSPSGTYNEQFF
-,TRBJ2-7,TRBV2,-,TGTGCCAGCAGTGAGACCCTCAACTTGTACGAGCAGTACTTC,CASSETLNLYEQYF
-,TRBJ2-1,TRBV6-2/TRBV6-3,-,TGTGCCAGCAGTTACGGAGTAGCGGAAAACAAGGTGGGCAATGAGCAGTTCTTC,CASSYGVAENKVGNEQFF
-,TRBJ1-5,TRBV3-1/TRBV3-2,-,TGTGCCAGCAGCAGGGAGAATCAGCCCCAGCATTTT,CASSRENQPQHF
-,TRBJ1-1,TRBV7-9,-,TGTGCCAGCAGCGCCTACAGTTTGGAAGCTTTCTTT,CASSAYSLEAFF
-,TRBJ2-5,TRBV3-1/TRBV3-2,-,TGTGCCAGCAGCCCTAGGGGCGGGGCTAGGGGGGAGACCCAGTACTTC,CASSPRGGARGETQYF
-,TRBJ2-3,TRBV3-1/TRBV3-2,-,TGTGCCAGCAGCCCCAGGGGATCAGCAAGCCTCAACGCAGATACGCAGTATTTT,CASSPRGSASLNADTQYF
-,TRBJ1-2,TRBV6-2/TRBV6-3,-,TGTGCCAGCAGTTACGAACAGCTTCGTGGTGGCTACACCTTC,CASSYEQLRGGYTF
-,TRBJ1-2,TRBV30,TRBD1,TGTGCCTGGACCGGACAGGGCAAAGGGTATGGCTACACCTTC,CAWTGQGKGYGYTF
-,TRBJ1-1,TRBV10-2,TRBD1,TGCGCCAGCGTCTGGGGACAGGGGGCTGAAGCTTTCTTT,CASVWGQGAEAFF
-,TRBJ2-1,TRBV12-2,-,TGTGCAAGTCGCTTGCGTCATCGAGCGGGAGGGCGGGATGAGCAGTTCTTC,CASRLRHRAGGRDEQFF
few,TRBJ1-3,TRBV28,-,TGTGCCAGCAGCGGACAGATGGGAAACACCATATATTTT,CASSGQMGNTIYF
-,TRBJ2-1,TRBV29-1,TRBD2,TGCAGCGTTGGGGATCTAGCGGGAGGGTACAATGAGCAGTTCTTC,CSVGDLAGGYNEQFF
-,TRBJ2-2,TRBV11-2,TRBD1,TGTGCCAGCAGCCGGACAGGGGGCATCCCTCTTAACACCGGGGAGCTGTTTTTT,CASSRTGGIPLNTGELFF
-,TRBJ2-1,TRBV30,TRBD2,TGTGCCTGGAGTGCTCTAGCGGGATCCTACAATGAGCAGTTCTTC,CAWSALAGSYNEQFF
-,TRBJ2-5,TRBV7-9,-,TGTGCCAGCAGCCTCGGGACGGCGCGGGAGACCCAGTACTTC,CASSLGTARETQYF